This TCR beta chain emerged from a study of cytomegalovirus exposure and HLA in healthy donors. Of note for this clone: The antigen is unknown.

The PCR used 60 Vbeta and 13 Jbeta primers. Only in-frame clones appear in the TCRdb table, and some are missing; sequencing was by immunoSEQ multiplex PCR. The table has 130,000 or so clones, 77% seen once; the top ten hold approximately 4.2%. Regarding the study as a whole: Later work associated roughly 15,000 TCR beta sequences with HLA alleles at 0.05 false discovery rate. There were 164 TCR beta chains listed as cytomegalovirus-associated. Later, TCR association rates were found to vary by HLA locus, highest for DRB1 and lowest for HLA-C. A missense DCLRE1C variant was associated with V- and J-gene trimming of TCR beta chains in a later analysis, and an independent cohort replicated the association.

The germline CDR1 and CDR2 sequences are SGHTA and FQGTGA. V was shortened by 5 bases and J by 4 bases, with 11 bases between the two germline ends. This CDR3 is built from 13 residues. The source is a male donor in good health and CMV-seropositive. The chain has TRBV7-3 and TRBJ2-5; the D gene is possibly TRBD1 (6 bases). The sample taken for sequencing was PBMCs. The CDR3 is CASSRGQLETQYF. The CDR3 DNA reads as TGTGCCAGCAGCCGCGGACAGTTAGAGACCCAGTACTTC. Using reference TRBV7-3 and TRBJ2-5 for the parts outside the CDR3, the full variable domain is GAGVSQTPSNKVTEKGKYVELRCDPISGHTALYWYRQSLGQGPEFLIYFQGTGAADDSGLPNDRFFAVRPEGSVSTLKIQRTERGDSAVYLCASSRGQLETQYFGPGTRLLVL.